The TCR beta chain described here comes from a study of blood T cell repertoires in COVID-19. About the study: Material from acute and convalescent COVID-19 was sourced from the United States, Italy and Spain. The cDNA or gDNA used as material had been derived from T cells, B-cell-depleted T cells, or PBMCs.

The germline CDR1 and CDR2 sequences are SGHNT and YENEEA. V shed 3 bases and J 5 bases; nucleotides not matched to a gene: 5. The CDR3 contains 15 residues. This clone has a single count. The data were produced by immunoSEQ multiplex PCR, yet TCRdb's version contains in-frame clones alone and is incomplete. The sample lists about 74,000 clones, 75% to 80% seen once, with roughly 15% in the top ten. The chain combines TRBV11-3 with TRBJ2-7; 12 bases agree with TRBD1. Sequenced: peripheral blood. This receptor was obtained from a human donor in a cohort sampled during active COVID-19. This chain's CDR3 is CASSFGTGGSDEQYF. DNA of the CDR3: TGTGCCAGCAGCTTCGGGACAGGGGGCTCTGACGAGCAGTACTTC.